The 10 T cell receptor beta chains below were found in one sample sequenced in a study of CD8 T cells in Susac syndrome. Random hexamers were used to reverse transcribe an amount of 0.5 to 1 ug RNA. TCRdb re-analysed the immunoSEQ multiplex PCR reads in MiXCR, keeping a single row per CDR3 protein. The sample holds under 90,000 distinct CDR3 sequences, 95% seen once. The sample comprised CD8+ T cells from PBMCs. All receptors come from a human donor with Susac syndrome.

Only a few counts were recorded for this clonotype. The V and J genes are TRBV20-1 and TRBJ2-7; a possible D gene is TRBD2 (6 bases). V lost 5 bases and J lost 4, with 9 bases in between. There are 11 residues in the CDR3. Per germline, CDR1 DFQATT and CDR2 SNEGSKA (reference sequence). For the CDR3, the DNA is TGCAGTGCTCGGAGGGGTTACGAGCAGTACTTC. Its protein product is CSARRGYEQYF.

The chain recombines TRBV29-1 with TRBJ1-2, with a possible D match to TRBD1 (5 bases). Germline CDR1 reads SQVTM; CDR2 reads ANQGSEA. The CDR3 contains 14 residues. V shed 6 bases and J shed 4 bases, with 18 bases lying between them. The CDR3 sequence: CSVTSGFLFYGYTF. The CDR3 DNA reads TGCAGCGTGACTTCAGGGTTCCTTTTCTATGGCTACACCTTC. Looking up the rest from reference TRBV29-1 and TRBJ1-2 gives the full variable domain: SAVISQKPSRDICQRGTSLTIQCQVDSQVTMMFWYRQQPGQSLTLIATANQGSEATYESGFVIDKFPISRPNLTFSTLTVSNMSPEDSSIYLCSVTSGFLFYGYTFGSGTRLTVV.

The rearrangement uses TRBV6-5 and TRBJ2-7; tentatively, D is TRBD2 (6 bases). Germline V gene data show CDR1 as MNHEY and CDR2 as SVGAGI. The V gene lost 2 bases and the J gene lost 6 bases, with 8 bases spanning the gap. The CDR3 is made up of 12 amino acids. The CDR3 sequence is CASSYGGGEQYF. CDR3 bases: TGTGCCAGCAGTTACGGGGGAGGCGAGCAGTACTTC.

The CDR3 sequence is CSARDSRLAGIVYEQYF. Written as DNA, the CDR3 is TGCAGTGCTAGAGATTCCCGCCTAGCGGGGATTGTCTACGAGCAGTACTTC. The rearrangement joins TRBV20-1 to TRBJ2-7, with TRBD2 matching over 9 bases. Germline loops: CDR1 DFQATT, CDR2 SNEGSKA (reference sequence). Losses at the gene ends were 0 bases for V and 3 bases for J; bases not matched to a gene: 12. The length of the CDR3 is 17 residues.

The chain is built from TRBV30 and TRBJ1-1, with a weak D call TRBD1 (5 bases). V was pared by 2 bases and J by 6 bases, with 10 bases between. The CDR3 extends over 12 amino acids. Germline CDR1 is GTSNPN and CDR2 is SVGIG (reference sequence). The CDR3 nucleotides read TGTGCCTGGAGTTATGGGACTCCTGAAGCTTTCTTT. Encoded protein: CAWSYGTPEAFF.

This clonotype has just one count. V and J are TRBV6-5 and TRBJ2-2, with 10 bases lining up with TRBD2. Unmatched junction bases numbered 0, after V lost 4 bases and J lost 1 base. This CDR3 region has 15 residues. In germline, CDR1 is MNHEY, CDR2 SVGAGI. CDR3 region: CASSWTSGNTGELFF. The CDR3 DNA reads TGTGCCAGCAGTTGGACTAGCGGGAACACCGGGGAGCTGTTTTTT.

The chain carries TRBV5-6 and TRBJ2-7; D is possibly TRBD1 (8 bases). V was cut by 4 bases and J by 2 bases, with 16 bases left in between. Germline V gene data show CDR1 as SGHDT and CDR2 as YYEEEE. This CDR3 has 15 residues. CDR3 in amino acids: CASSGRTGRAYEQYF. For the CDR3, the DNA is TGTGCCAGCAGCGGAAGGACAGGGAGGGCCTACGAGCAGTACTTC. Using reference TRBV5-6 and TRBJ2-7 for the parts outside the CDR3, the full variable domain is DAGVTQSPTHLIKTRGQQVTLRCSPKSGHDTVSWYQQALGQGPQFIFQYYEEEERQRGNFPDRFSGHQFPNYSSELNVNALLLGDSALYLCASSGRTGRAYEQYFGPGTRLTVT.

This chain links TRBV14 with TRBJ2-5, with 9 bases fitting TRBD1. The CDR3 is made up of 14 amino acids. Germline loops: CDR1 SGHDN, CDR2 FVKESK. V gave up 6 bases and J gave up 7 bases; unmatched junction bases: 9. The chain's CDR3 is CASRPGQGIGTQYF. The DNA of the CDR3 is TGTGCCAGCAGGCCAGGACAGGGGATCGGGACCCAGTACTTC.

The chain combines TRBV29-1 with TRBJ2-2, with a tentative D call TRBD1 (6 bases). CDR1 is SQVTM and CDR2 is ANQGSEA in the germline V gene. The germline V and J ends were trimmed by 7 bases and 3 bases, with 15 bases remaining between them. The CDR3 is 14 amino acids. The CDR3 sequence is CSAYTGSYTGELFF. The CDR3 DNA is TGCAGCGCCTACACAGGGTCCTACACCGGGGAGCTGTTTTTT.

The V gene is TRBV9, the J gene TRBJ2-3; D remains ambiguous. Deletions cut 0 bases from V and 4 bases from J, with 6 bases between. The CDR3 is 13 residues long. Germline V gene data show CDR1 as SGDLS and CDR2 as YYNGEE. The CDR3 here is CASSVAWADTQYF. The CDR3 DNA reads as TGTGCCAGCAGCGTAGCGTGGGCAGATACGCAGTATTTT. The variable domain in full, with the rest retrieved from reference TRBV9 and TRBJ2-3, is DSGVTQTPKHLITATGQRVTLRCSPRSGDLSVYWYQQSLDQGLQFLIQYYNGEERAKGNILERFSAQQFPDLHSELNLSSLELGDSALYFCASSVAWADTQYFGPGTRLTVL.